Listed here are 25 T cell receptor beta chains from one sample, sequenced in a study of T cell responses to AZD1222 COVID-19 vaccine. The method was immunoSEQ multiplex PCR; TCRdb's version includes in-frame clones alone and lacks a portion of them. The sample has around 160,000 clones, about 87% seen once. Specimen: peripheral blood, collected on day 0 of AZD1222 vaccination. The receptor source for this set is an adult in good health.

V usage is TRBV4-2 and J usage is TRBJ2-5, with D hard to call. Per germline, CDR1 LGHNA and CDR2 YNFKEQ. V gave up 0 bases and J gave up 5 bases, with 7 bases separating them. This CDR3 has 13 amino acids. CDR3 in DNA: TGTGCCAGCAGCCAAGATCCCCGGGAGACCCAGTACTTC. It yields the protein CASSQDPRETQYF.

In nucleotides, the CDR3 is TGTGCCAGCAGCCAAGGACAGGGGAGGACTGAAGCTTTCTTT. The encoded protein is CASSQGQGRTEAFF. The genes are TRBV3-1 (or the pseudogene TRBV3-2) and TRBJ1-1; TRBD1 matches 8 bases. The CDR3 sequence is 14 residues long. Per germline, CDR1 LGHDT and CDR2 YNNKEL (reference sequence). With V trimmed by 1 base and J by 5 bases, 3 bases remained unmatched.

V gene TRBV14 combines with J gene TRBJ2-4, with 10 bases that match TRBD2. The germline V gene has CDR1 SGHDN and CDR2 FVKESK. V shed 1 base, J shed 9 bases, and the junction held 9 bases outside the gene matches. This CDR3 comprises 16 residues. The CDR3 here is CASSQGIAGGLGIQYF. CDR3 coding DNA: TGTGCCAGCAGCCAAGGCATAGCGGGGGGTCTCGGCATTCAGTACTTC.

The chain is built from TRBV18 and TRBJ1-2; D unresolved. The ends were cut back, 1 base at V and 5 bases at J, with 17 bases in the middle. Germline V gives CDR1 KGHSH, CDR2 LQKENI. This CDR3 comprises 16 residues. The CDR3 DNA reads TGTGCCAGCTCACCACGAGGCGACGGCCAGTTATATGGCTACACCTTC. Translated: CASSPRGDGQLYGYTF.

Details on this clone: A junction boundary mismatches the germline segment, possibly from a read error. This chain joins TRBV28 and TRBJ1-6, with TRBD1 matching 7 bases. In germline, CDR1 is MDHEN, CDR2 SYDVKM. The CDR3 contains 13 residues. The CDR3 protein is CASDRDSNSPLHF. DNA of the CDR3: TGTGCCAGCGATCGGGACAGTAATTCGCCCCTCCACTTT.

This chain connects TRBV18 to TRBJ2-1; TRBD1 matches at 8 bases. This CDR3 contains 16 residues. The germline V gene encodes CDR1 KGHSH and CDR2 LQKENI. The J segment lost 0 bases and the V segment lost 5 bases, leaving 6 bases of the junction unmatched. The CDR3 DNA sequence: TGTGCCAGCTCAAGTCGGACAGGGTCCTCCTACAATGAGCAGTTCTTC. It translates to CASSSRTGSSYNEQFF.

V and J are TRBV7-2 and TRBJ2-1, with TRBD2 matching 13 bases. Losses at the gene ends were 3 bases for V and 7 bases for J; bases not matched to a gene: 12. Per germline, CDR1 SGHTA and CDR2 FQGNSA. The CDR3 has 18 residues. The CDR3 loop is CASSFRSRGLAGWNEQFF. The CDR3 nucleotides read TGTGCCAGCAGCTTTAGGTCCCGGGGACTAGCGGGGTGGAATGAGCAGTTCTTC.

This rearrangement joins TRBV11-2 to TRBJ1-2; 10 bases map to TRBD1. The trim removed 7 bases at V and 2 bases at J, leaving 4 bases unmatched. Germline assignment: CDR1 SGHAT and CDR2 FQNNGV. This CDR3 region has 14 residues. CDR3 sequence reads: CASTPGQGNYGYTF. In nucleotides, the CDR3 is TGTGCCAGCACCCCGGGACAGGGGAACTATGGCTACACCTTC.

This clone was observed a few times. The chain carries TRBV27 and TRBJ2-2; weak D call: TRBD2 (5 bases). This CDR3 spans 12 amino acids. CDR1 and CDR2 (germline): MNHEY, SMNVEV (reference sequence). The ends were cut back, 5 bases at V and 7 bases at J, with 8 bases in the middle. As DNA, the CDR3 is TGTGCCAGCAGTCTGAGGGTCGGGGAGCTGTTTTTT. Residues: CASSLRVGELFF.

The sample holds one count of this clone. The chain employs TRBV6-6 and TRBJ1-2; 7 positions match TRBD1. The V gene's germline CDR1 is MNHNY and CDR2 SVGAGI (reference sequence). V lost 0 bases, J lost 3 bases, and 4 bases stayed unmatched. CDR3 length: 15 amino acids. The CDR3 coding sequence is TGTGCCAGCAGTTACTCGGGGACAGCCGACTATGGCTACACCTTC. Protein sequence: CASSYSGTADYGYTF.

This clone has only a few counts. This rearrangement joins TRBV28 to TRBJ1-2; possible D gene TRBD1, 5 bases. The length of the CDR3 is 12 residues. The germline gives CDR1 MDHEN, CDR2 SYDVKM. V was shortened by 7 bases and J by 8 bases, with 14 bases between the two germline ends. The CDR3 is CASIGGYNGYTF. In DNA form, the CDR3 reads TGTGCCAGCATCGGGGGGTATAACGGCTACACCTTC.

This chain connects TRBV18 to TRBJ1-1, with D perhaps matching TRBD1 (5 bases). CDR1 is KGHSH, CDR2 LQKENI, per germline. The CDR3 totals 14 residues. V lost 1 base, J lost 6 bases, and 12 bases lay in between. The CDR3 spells CASSPLRGGAEAFF. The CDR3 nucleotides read TGTGCCAGCTCACCACTTAGGGGAGGGGCTGAAGCTTTCTTT.

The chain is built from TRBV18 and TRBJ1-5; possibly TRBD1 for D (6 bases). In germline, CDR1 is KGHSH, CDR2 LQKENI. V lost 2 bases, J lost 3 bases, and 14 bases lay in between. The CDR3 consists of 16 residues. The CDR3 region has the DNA TGTGCCAGCTCACCATCACAGGGAAGGGCCAATCAGCCCCAGCATTTT. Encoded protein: CASSPSQGRANQPQHF.

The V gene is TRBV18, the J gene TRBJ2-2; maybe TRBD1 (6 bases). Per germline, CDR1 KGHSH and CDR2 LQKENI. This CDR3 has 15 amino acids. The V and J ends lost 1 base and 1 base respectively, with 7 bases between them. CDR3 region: CASSPQGQNTGELFF. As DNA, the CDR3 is TGTGCCAGCTCACCACAGGGACAGAACACCGGGGAGCTGTTTTTT.

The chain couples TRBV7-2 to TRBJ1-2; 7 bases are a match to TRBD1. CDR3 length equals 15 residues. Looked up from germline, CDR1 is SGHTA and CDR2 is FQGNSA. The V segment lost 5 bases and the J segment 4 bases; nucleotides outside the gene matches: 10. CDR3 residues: CASSPTNQGVYGYTF. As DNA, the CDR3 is TGTGCCAGCAGCCCCACGAACCAGGGGGTCTATGGCTACACCTTC.

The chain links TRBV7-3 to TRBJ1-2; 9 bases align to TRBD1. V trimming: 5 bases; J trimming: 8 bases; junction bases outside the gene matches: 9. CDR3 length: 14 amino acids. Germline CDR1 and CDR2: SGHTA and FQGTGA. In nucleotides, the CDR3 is TGTGCCAGCAGCGCCGACCGACAGGGGGTAGGCTACACCTTC. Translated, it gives CASSADRQGVGYTF.

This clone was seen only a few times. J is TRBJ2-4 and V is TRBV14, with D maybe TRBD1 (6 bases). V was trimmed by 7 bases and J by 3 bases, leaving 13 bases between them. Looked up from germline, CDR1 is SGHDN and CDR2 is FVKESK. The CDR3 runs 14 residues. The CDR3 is CASNRDGNKNIQYF. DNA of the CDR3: TGTGCCAGCAACAGGGACGGGAACAAAAACATTCAGTACTTC.

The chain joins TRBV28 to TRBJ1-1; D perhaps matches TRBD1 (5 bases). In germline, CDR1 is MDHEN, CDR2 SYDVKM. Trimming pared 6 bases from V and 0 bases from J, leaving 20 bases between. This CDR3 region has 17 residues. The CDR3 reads CASRRSRGQFMNTEAFF. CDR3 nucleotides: TGTGCCAGCAGGAGATCTAGGGGCCAATTCATGAACACTGAAGCTTTCTTT.

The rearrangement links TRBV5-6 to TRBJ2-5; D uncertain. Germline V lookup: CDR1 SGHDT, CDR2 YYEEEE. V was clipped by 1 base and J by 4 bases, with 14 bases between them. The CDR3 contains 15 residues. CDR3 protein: CASSLIDWGGETQYF. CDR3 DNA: TGTGCCAGCAGCTTGATTGATTGGGGTGGAGAGACCCAGTACTTC.

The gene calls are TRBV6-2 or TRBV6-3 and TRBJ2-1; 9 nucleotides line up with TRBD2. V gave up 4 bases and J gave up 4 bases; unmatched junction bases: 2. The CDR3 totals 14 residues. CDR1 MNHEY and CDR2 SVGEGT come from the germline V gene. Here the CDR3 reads CASSSSGGYNEQFF. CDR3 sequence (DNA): TGTGCCAGCAGTTCCAGCGGGGGGTACAATGAGCAGTTCTTC.

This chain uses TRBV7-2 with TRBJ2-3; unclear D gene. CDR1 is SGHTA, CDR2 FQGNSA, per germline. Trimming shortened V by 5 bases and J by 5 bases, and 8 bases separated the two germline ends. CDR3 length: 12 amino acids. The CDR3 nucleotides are TGTGCCAGCAGCCCTCTGGGAGATACGCAGTATTTT. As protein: CASSPLGDTQYF. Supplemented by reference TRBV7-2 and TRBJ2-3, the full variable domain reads GAGVSQSPSNKVTEKGKDVELRCDPISGHTALYWYRQSLGQGLEFLIYFQGNSAPDKSGLPSDRFSAERTGGSVSTLTIQRTQQEDSAVYLCASSPLGDTQYFGPGTRLTVL.

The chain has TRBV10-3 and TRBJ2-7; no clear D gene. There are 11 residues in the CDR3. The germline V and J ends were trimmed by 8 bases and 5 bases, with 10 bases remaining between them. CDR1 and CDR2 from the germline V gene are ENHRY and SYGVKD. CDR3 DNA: TGTGCCATCGCCCAAGTAAACGAGCAGTACTTC. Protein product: CAIAQVNEQYF.

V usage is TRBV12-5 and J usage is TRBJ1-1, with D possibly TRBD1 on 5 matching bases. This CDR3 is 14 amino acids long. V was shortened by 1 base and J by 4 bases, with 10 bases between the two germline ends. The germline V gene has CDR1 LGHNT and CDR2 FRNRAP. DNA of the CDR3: TGTGCTAGTGGTTTGGGCAGGGTGGTCACTGAAGCTTTCTTT. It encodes CASGLGRVVTEAFF.

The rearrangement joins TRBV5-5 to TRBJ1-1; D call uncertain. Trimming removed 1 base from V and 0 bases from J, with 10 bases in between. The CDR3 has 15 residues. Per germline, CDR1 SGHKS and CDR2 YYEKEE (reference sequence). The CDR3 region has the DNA TGTGCCAGCAGCTTGTTAGGCAGTTTGAACACTGAAGCTTTCTTT. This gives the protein CASSLLGSLNTEAFF.

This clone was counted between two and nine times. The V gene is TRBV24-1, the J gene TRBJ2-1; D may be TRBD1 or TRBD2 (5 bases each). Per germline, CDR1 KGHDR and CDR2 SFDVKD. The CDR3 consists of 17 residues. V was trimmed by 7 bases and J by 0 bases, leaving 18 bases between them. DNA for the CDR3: TGTGCCACCAGCCCTGCACGAGGGGCTAGCTCCTACAATGAGCAGTTCTTC. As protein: CATSPARGASSYNEQFF.